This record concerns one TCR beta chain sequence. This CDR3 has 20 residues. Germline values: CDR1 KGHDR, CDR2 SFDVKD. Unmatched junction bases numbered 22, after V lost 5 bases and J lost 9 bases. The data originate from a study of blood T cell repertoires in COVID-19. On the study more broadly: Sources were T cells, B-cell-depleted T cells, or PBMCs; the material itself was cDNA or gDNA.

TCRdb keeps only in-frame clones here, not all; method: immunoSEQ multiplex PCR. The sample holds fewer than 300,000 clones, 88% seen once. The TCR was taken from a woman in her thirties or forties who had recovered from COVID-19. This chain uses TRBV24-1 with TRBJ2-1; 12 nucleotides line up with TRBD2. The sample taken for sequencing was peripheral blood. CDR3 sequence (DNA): TGTGCCACCAGTGCCTTAACCGGGGCCCGGACTAGCGGGAAAGGGGGTGAGCAGTTCTTC. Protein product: CATSALTGARTSGKGGEQFF.